A single sample gave rise to the 19 T cell receptor beta chains below, sequenced in a study of spatial heterogeneity in lung cancer. Noted time point: sample taken at primary tumor resection. Whole RNA was taken from tumor, nontumor lung or frozen PBMC; it was then sequenced unsorted. MiXCR, applied by TCRdb to the 5' RACE reads, yields one record per CDR3 protein. The repertoire includes approximately 13,000 distinct CDR3 sequences, more than 4.5% of them detected once, and 35% to 40% sits in the top ten. The source was lung tumor tissue, collected at surgery. These receptors all come from a human donor with early-stage non-small cell lung cancer.

This clonotype was detected ten times or more. This beta chain slipped into a library made for alpha chains as a stray read, so its size is not meaningful. The chain couples TRBV7-2 to TRBJ1-6; TRBD1 matches at 7 bases. The CDR3 extends over 13 amino acids. J lost 9 bases, V lost 6 bases, and 5 bases had no gene match. Germline loops: CDR1 SGHTA, CDR2 FQGNSA. The CDR3 coding sequence is TGTGCCAGCAGGACAGGGAATGGTTCACCCCTCCACTTT. Its protein product is CASRTGNGSPLHF.

This clonotype was observed many times. Little can be read into the size of this beta chain, an off-target read in a library designed for alpha chains. V is TRBV11-1 and J is TRBJ2-2; D uncertain. Trimming left V 2 bases short and J 4 bases short, with 8 bases between. Germline V CDR1 and CDR2: SGHAT, FQDESV (reference sequence). This CDR3 is built from 14 residues. The CDR3 region has the DNA TGTGCCAGCAGCTTAATTTCTGTCACCGGGGAGCTGTTTTTT. Translated: CASSLISVTGELFF.

Within the sample, this clonotype is large. Found in a library prepared for alpha chains, this beta chain is an off-target read, and its abundance has little meaning. This chain joins TRBV3-1 and TRBJ1-6; D not certain. The CDR3 is 16 amino acids. Germline values: CDR1 LGHDT, CDR2 YNNKEL (reference sequence). V was shortened by 0 bases and J by 10 bases, with 16 bases between the two germline ends. The CDR3 sequence: CASSQDRMEVRSPLHF. CDR3 DNA sequence: TGTGCCAGCAGCCAAGATAGGATGGAAGTTCGCTCACCCCTCCACTTT.

Ten or more counts support this clonotype. Being off target in a library aimed at alpha chains, this beta chain has a size of little meaning. The chain is built from TRBV5-1 and TRBJ1-6; possibly TRBD1 for D (5 bases). The germline V and J ends were trimmed by 3 bases and 7 bases, with 14 bases remaining between them. CDR3 length: 15 amino acids. The germline V gene has CDR1 SGHRS and CDR2 YFSETQ. CDR3 sequence (DNA): TGCGCCAGCAGCTGGGGGGGAGAGTGGAATTCACCCCTCCACTTT. Translation gives CASSWGGEWNSPLHF.

This clonotype was seen many times. This beta chain appears as a stray read in a library generated for alpha chains; its size is not informative. The V and J genes are TRBV20-1 and TRBJ2-1, with TRBD2 identical over 7 bases. V was clipped by 0 bases and J by 3 bases; unmatched bases: 8. Per the germline V gene, CDR1 is DFQATT and CDR2 is SNEGSKA (reference sequence). This CDR3 comprises 16 residues. The CDR3 here is CSARDLRREFYNEQFF. Here the CDR3 DNA reads TGCAGTGCTAGAGATCTAAGGCGGGAGTTCTACAATGAGCAGTTCTTC.

Points on this clonotype: This beta chain appears as a stray read in a library generated for alpha chains; its size is not informative. The chain is built from TRBV12-3 or TRBV12-4 and TRBJ1-5, with D possibly being TRBD1 (5 bases). The CDR3 is made up of 13 amino acids. V gave up 8 bases and J gave up 2 bases, with 10 bases separating them. The DNA for the CDR3 is TGTGCCAGCCACGGGGGAGGCAATCAGCCCCAGCATTTT. Translated, it gives CASHGGGNQPQHF.

This clonotype was seen repeatedly, ten times or more. This beta chain was picked up by a library intended for alpha chains and is off target, so its count carries little meaning. The chain has TRBV10-3 and TRBJ2-5, with 10 bases identical to TRBD1. The CDR3 length is 13 residues. Germline assignment: CDR1 ENHRY and CDR2 SYGVKD. V was clipped by 6 bases and J by 2 bases; unmatched bases: 0. The CDR3 region is CAIRGQGQETQYF. The CDR3 nucleotides read TGTGCCATCAGGGGACAGGGGCAAGAGACCCAGTACTTC.

This clonotype occurred many times. Because this beta chain is a stray read in a library intended to capture alpha chains, its abundance should not be given much weight. This chain connects TRBV6-2 or TRBV6-3 to TRBJ1-2, with TRBD1 as a possible D gene (5 bases). The germline V gene encodes CDR1 MNHEY and CDR2 SVGEGT. Trimming shortened V by 10 bases and J by 0 bases, and 12 bases separated the two germline ends. The length of the CDR3 is 13 residues. CDR3 protein: CATATVSNYGYTF. The CDR3 DNA follows: TGTGCCACAGCGACAGTATCTAACTATGGCTACACCTTC.

This clonotype has at least ten counts. The library was prepared for alpha chains; this beta chain is a stray read, so its frequency means little. The V gene is TRBV12-3 or TRBV12-4, the J gene TRBJ1-2; no definite D call. CDR3 length: 13 amino acids. Trimming took 6 bases from V and 0 from J, leaving 8 bases between them. The CDR3 protein is CASSPQTNYGYTF. CDR3 DNA: TGTGCCAGCAGCCCCCAGACTAACTATGGCTACACCTTC.

Many counts were recorded for this clonotype. Little can be read into the size of this beta chain, an off-target read in a library designed for alpha chains. This chain connects TRBV7-2 to TRBJ2-5; perhaps D is TRBD1 or TRBD2 (5 bases each). Germline CDR1 and CDR2: SGHTA and FQGNSA. V lost 5 bases to trimming and J lost 5 bases, with 21 bases between them. This CDR3 has 16 amino acids. This CDR3 reads CASSPHGGDSVETQYF. CDR3 DNA sequence: TGTGCCAGCAGCCCCCATGGGGGAGATAGTGTTGAGACCCAGTACTTC.

This clonotype showed up many times. With the library built for alpha chains, this beta chain is off target and its frequency is not meaningful. The J gene is TRBJ2-3, the V gene TRBV7-8; 9 bases are a match to TRBD2. Germline V gene sequence: CDR1 SGHVS, CDR2 FQNEAQ. CDR3 length: 14 amino acids. V shed 3 bases and J 11 bases; nucleotides not matched to a gene: 9. CDR3 loop: CASSFSGSRFWQYF. CDR3 bases: TGTGCCAGCAGCTTTAGCGGGAGTCGCTTCTGGCAGTATTTT.

The table lists this clonotype with many counts. This beta chain appears as a stray read in a library generated for alpha chains; its size is not informative. The gene calls are TRBV4-3 and TRBJ2-3, with TRBD2 matching over 10 bases. The J segment lost 3 bases and the V segment lost 0 bases, leaving 3 bases of the junction unmatched. The CDR3 has 16 residues. Per the germline V gene, CDR1 is LGHNA and CDR2 is YSLEER. CDR3 in DNA: TGCGCCAGCAGCCAAGACGGGACTAGCGTTACAGATACGCAGTATTTT. It encodes CASSQDGTSVTDTQYF.

Remarks on this clonotype: The library was designed around alpha chains, so this beta chain is a stray read whose abundance carries little weight. This chain uses TRBV24-1 with TRBJ2-3, with D hard to call. The CDR3 contains 14 residues. V was pared by 6 bases and J by 0 bases, with 9 bases between. The germline CDR1 and CDR2 sequences are KGHDR and SFDVKD. Here the CDR3 DNA reads TGTGCCACCAGTAGAGGAGACAGCACAGATACGCAGTATTTT. It specifies CATSRGDSTDTQYF.

This clonotype was seen many times. Since it is a stray read in a library aimed at alpha chains, this beta chain has a size that is not meaningful. The V call is TRBV12-5, the J call TRBJ2-6; unclear D gene. Trimming removed 0 bases from V and 2 bases from J, with 8 bases in between. This CDR3 is built from 16 residues. Germline V CDR1 and CDR2: LGHNT, FRNRAP. The DNA for the CDR3 is TGTGCTAGTGGTTTGGTAGTTGGTCCTGGGGCCAACGTCCTGACTTTC. Its protein product is CASGLVVGPGANVLTF.

This clonotype was counted at least ten times. This beta chain represents an off-target read in a library built for alpha chains; its size is of limited meaning. V and J are TRBV3-1 and TRBJ2-3; D unresolved. CDR1 and CDR2 from the germline V gene are LGHDT and YNNKEL (reference sequence). The CDR3 extends over 14 amino acids. The V end lost 2 bases, the J end lost 10 bases, and 16 bases lay between the germline ends. The CDR3 sequence: CASSQFEAEASQYF. CDR3 DNA: TGTGCCAGCAGCCAATTCGAGGCGGAAGCGTCGCAGTATTTT.

This clonotype was seen at least ten times. This beta chain was picked up by a library intended for alpha chains and is off target, so its count carries little meaning. The J gene is TRBJ2-3, the V gene TRBV21-1. TRBV21-1 is marked as a pseudogene. The CDR3 runs to 12 residues. The CDR3: CASSKNTDTQYF. For the CDR3, the DNA is TGTGCCAGCAGCAAAAATACAGATACGCAGTATTTT.

This clonotype has ten or more counts. This beta chain represents an off-target read in a library built for alpha chains; its size is of limited meaning. V gene TRBV5-5 combines with J gene TRBJ2-1; tentatively, D is TRBD1 (5 bases). CDR3 size: 13 residues. Trimming stripped 0 bases from V and 4 bases from J, with 5 bases between. CDR1 is SGHKS, CDR2 YYEKEE, per germline (reference sequence). The CDR3 nucleotides are TGTGCCAGCAGCTTGGGACAGTACAATGAGCAGTTCTTC. This sequence encodes CASSLGQYNEQFF.

With regard to this clonotype: The library was prepared for alpha chains; this beta chain is a stray read, so its frequency means little. The chain recombines TRBV3-1 with TRBJ2-6; tentatively, D is TRBD1 (5 bases). Germline V gives CDR1 LGHDT, CDR2 YNNKEL (reference sequence). CDR3 length: 19 residues. V dropped 0 bases and J dropped 0 bases, with 15 bases sitting between them. As DNA, the CDR3 is TGTGCCAGCAGCCAAGACACAGGAGTGTCCTTCTCTGGGGCCAACGTCCTGACTTTC. Protein sequence: CASSQDTGVSFSGANVLTF.

This clonotype appeared a few times. For a library built for alpha chains, this beta chain is a stray read; little rests on its size. The chain uses TRBV27 and TRBJ1-1; 8 nucleotides align to TRBD1. J was trimmed by 4 bases and V by 3 bases; bases with no gene match: 13. This CDR3 is 17 amino acids long. Germline V gene data show CDR1 as MNHEY and CDR2 as SMNVEV (reference sequence). CDR3 DNA: TGTGCCAGCAGTTTCCATCAGGGGGCGGTCCGGGGCACTGAAGCTTTCTTT. This translates into CASSFHQGAVRGTEAFF.